This T cell receptor (beta chain) was sequenced for a study of blood T cell repertoires in COVID-19. Study-level background: PBMCs, B-cell-depleted T cells, or T cells provided the cDNA or gDNA that made up the material.

Germline V gives CDR1 LNHDA, CDR2 SQIVND (reference sequence). The length of the CDR3 is 15 residues. V lost 6 bases, J lost 0 bases, and 11 bases lay in between. TCRdb keeps only in-frame clones here, not all; method: immunoSEQ multiplex PCR. The profile shows about 300,000 clones, just over 90% of them singletons. V usage is TRBV19 and J usage is TRBJ1-4; D remains ambiguous. The origin of this receptor is a young woman with COVID-19, enrolled during active disease. Specimen: peripheral blood. In DNA form, the CDR3 reads TGTGCCAGTAGAGAAACCGGGACAACTAATGAAAAACTGTTTTTT. This translates into CASRETGTTNEKLFF. Together with reference TRBV19 and TRBJ1-4, the CDR3 gives the full variable domain: DGGITQSPKYLFRKEGQNVTLSCEQNLNHDAMYWYRQDPGQGLRLIYYSQIVNDFQKGDIAEGYSVSREKKESFPLTVTSAQKNPTAFYLCASRETGTTNEKLFFGSGTQLSVL.